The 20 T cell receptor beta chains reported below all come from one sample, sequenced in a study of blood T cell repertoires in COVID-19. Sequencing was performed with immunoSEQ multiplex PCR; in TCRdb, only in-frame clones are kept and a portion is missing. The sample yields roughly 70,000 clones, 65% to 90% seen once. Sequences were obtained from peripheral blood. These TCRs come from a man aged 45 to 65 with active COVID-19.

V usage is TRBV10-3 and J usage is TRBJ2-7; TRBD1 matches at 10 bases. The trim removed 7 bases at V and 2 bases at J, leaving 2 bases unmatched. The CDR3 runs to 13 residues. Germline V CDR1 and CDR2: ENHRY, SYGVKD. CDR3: CAITDRGPYEQYF. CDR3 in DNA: TGTGCCATCACCGACAGGGGGCCCTACGAGCAGTACTTC.

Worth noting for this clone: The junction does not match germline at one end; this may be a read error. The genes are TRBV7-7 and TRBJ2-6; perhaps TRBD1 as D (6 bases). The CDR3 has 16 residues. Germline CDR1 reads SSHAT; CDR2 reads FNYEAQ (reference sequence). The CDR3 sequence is CASSLNAGAGANVLTF. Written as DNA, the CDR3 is TGTGCTAGCAGCCTAAACGCAGGGGCTGGGGCCAACGTCCTGACTTTC.

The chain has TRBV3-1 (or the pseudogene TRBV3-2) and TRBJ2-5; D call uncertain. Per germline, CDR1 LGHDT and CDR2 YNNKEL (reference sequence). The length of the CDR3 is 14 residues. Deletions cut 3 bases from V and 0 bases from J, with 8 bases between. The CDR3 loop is CASSQGPNQETQYF. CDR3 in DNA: TGTGCCAGCAGCCAGGGCCCGAACCAAGAGACCCAGTACTTC.

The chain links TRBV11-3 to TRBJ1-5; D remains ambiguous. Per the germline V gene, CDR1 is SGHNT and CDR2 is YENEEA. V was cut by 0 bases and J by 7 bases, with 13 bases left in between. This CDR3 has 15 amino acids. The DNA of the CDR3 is TGTGCCAGCAGCTTAGATCAAGGGAGGGTCCAGCCCCAGCATTTT. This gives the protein CASSLDQGRVQPQHF.

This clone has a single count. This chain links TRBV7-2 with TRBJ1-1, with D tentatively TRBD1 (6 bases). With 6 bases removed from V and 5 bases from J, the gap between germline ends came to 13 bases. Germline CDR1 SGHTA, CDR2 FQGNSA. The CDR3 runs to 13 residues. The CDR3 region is CASRTDSRTEAFF. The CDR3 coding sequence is TGTGCCAGCAGGACGGACAGTCGGACTGAAGCTTTCTTT.

The CDR3 nucleotides read TGTGCCAGTATTTTGGGAGGGACAGGGGGTTTATCCGGGGAGCTGTTTTTT. This translates into CASILGGTGGLSGELFF. The chain is built from TRBV19 and TRBJ2-2, with 11 positions matching TRBD1. V lost 7 bases to trimming and J lost 6 bases; unmatched junction nucleotides: 13. The CDR3 loop spans 17 amino acids. CDR1 and CDR2 (germline): LNHDA, SQIVND (reference sequence).

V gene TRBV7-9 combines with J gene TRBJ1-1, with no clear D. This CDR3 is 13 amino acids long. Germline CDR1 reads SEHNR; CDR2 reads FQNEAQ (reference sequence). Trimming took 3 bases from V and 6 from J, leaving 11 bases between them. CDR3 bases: TGTGCCAGCAGCTTGGTCCTAAACGCTGAAGCTTTCTTT. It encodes CASSLVLNAEAFF.

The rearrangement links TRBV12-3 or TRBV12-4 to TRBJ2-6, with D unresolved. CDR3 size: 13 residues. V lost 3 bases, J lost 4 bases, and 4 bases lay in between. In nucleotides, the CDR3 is TGTGCCAGCAGTTTCCTCGGGGCCAACGTCCTGACTTTC. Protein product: CASSFLGANVLTF.

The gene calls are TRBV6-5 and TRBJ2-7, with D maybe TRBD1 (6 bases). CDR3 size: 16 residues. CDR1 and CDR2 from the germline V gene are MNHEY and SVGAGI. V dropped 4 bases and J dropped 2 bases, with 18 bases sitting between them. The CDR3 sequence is CASSSSLTGSPYEQYF. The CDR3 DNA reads TGTGCCAGCAGTTCTTCTCTGACAGGCTCCCCCTACGAGCAGTACTTC.

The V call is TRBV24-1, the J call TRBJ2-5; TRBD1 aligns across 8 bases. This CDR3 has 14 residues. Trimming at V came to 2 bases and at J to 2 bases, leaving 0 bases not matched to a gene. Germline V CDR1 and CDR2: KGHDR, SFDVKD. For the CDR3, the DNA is TGTGCCACCAGTGATTGGGACAGGCAAGAGACCCAGTACTTC. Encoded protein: CATSDWDRQETQYF.

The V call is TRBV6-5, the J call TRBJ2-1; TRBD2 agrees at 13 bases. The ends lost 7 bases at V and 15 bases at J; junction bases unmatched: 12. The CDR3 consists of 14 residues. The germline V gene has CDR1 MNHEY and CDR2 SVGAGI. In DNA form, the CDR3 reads TGTGCCAGCATAGCTAGGACTAGCGGGAGTAGGATGTTCTTC. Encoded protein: CASIARTSGSRMFF.

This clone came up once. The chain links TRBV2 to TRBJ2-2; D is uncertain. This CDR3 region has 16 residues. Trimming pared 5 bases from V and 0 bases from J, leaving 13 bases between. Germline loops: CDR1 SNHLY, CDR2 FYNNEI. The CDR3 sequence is CASSKEEMSNTGELFF. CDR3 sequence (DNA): TGTGCCAGCAGTAAAGAAGAGATGTCGAACACCGGGGAGCTGTTTTTT.

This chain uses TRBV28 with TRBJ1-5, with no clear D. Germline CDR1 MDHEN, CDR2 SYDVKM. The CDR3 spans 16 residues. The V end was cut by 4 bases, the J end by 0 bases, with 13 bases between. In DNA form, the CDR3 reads TGTGCCAGCAGTTCGATCACGGGATTTAGCAATCAGCCCCAGCATTTT. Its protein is CASSSITGFSNQPQHF. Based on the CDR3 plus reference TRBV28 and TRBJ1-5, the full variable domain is DVKVTQSSRYLVKRTGEKVFLECVQDMDHENMFWYRQDPGLGLRLIYFSYDVKMKEKGDIPEGYSVSREKKERFSLILESASTNQTSMYLCASSSITGFSNQPQHFGDGTRLSIL.

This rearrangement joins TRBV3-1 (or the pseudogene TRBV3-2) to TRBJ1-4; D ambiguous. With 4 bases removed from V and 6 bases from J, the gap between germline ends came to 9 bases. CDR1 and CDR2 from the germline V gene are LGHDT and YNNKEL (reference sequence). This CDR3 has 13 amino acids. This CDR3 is CASSREPDEKLFF. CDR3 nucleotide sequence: TGTGCCAGCAGCCGCGAACCGGATGAAAAACTGTTTTTT.

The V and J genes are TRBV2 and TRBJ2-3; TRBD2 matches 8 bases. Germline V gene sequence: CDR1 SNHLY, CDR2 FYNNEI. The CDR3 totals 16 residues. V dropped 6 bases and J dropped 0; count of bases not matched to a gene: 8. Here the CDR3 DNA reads TGTGCCAGCAGCTCCGGGGCTAGCGGGAGCACAGATACGCAGTATTTT. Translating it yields CASSSGASGSTDTQYF.

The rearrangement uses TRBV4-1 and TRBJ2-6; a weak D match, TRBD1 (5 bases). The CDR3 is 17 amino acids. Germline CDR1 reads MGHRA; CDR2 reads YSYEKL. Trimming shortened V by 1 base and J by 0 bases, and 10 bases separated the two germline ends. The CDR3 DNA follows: TGCGCCAGCAGCCAAGTCATGCAGGGCTCTGGGGCCAACGTCCTGACTTTC. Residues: CASSQVMQGSGANVLTF.

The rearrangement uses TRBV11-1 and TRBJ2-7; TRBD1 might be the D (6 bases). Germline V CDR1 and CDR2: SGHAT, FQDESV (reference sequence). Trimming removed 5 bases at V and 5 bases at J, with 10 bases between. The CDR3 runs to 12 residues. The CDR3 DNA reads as TGTGCCAGCAGCCCTAACAGGGACGAGCAGTACTTC. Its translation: CASSPNRDEQYF.

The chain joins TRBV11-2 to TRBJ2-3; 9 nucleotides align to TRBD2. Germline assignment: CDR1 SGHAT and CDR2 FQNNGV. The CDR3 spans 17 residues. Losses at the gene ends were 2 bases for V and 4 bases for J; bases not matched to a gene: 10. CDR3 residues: CASSLTSGRTNPDTQYF. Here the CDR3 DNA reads TGTGCCAGCAGCTTAACGAGCGGGAGGACCAACCCAGATACGCAGTATTTT.

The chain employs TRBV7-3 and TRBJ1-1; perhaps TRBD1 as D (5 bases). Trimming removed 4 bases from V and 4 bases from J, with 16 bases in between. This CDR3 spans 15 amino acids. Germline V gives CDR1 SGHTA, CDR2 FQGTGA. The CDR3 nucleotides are TGTGCCAGCAGCTCCCTTCCAGGGTTGGGCACTGAAGCTTTCTTT. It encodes CASSSLPGLGTEAFF.

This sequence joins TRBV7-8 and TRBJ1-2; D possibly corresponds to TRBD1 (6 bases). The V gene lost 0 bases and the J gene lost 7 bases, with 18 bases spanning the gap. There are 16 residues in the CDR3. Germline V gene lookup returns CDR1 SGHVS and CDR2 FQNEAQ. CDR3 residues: CASSLAIAGAISGYTF. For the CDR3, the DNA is TGTGCCAGCAGCTTAGCTATAGCGGGGGCCATCAGTGGCTACACCTTC.